This T cell receptor (beta chain) derives from a study of PD-L1 blockade in urothelial cancer. Study-level background: Patients' atezolizumab regimen, 1,200 mg intravenously every 3 weeks, began around 2014. Patients previously received 0 to 3 chemotherapy regimens. Blood samples contained a median approximately 140,000 T cells.

The assay was immunoSEQ multiplex PCR, and TCRdb's table has in-frame clones only and misses some. Of roughly 55,000 clones listed, 70% to 90% are singletons. Time point given: pretreatment peripheral blood. Patients suffered from locally advanced or metastatic urothelial carcinoma. Germline-derived CDR1 and CDR2 are SGHAT and FQNNGV. CDR3 length equals 15 residues. V gave up 5 bases and J gave up 3 bases, with 17 bases separating them. This TCR derives from a man between 60 and 70 years old with urothelial cancer. The chain is built from TRBV11-2 and TRBJ2-7, with D possibly being TRBD2 (5 bases). Specimen: PBMCs, collected around atezolizumab (anti-PD-L1) treatment. The CDR3 protein is CASSQLGGPYYEQYF. In nucleotides, the CDR3 is TGTGCCAGCAGCCAATTGGGCGGGCCTTACTACGAGCAGTACTTC.